The source of this T cell receptor beta chain is a study of T cells after yellow fever vaccination. In germline, CDR1 is DFQATT, CDR2 SNEGSKA (reference sequence). This CDR3 comprises 13 residues. TCRdb re-called the 5' RACE reads through MiXCR, storing one row per CDR3 protein. This sample has a few hundred thousand distinct CDR3 sequences, with roughly 7% found just once. This clonotype was seen just once. Its matching antigen is unknown. The junction does not match germline at one end; this may be a read error. Points from the study as a whole: Abundant clonotypes (contaminants from the bulk population) could be present in FACS-sorted repertoires.

This receptor was taken from a man aged 18 to 29 who received the YFV17D yellow fever vaccine. The V call is TRBV20-1, the J call TRBJ2-2, with 7 nucleotides matching TRBD1. The sample here was PBMCs, taken about 49 days after the first yellow fever vaccination. The CDR3 here is CGAWTGNTGELFF. The CDR3 nucleotides are TGCGGTGCTTGGACAGGGAACACCGGGGAGCTGTTTTTT.